The 4 T cell receptor beta chains below come from one sample, sequenced in a study of cytomegalovirus exposure and HLA in healthy donors. The table came from immunoSEQ multiplex PCR; TCRdb's copy has only in-frame clones and leaves some out. Of around 150,000 clones in the sample, almost 85% were seen once. The source material was PBMCs. The receptors here all came from a man aged 25 to 40 in good health and CMV-seropositive.

V gene TRBV28 combines with J gene TRBJ2-3, with D tentatively TRBD1 (6 bases). CDR1 and CDR2 (germline): MDHEN, SYDVKM. V was cut by 6 bases and J by 5 bases, with 15 bases left in between. CDR3 length: 14 amino acids. For the CDR3, the DNA is TGTGCCAGCAGGGAACAGGGATCCGGAGATACGCAGTATTTT. This encodes CASREQGSGDTQYF.

This clone showed up just a few times. The rearrangement links TRBV5-4 to TRBJ1-1; perhaps TRBD1 as D (5 bases). Germline CDR1 SGHNT, CDR2 YYREEE (reference sequence). V gave up 0 bases and J gave up 5 bases, with 14 bases separating them. This CDR3 has 15 amino acids. DNA of the CDR3: TGTGCCAGCAGCTTGGGGGGAGGGGACGGGACTGAAGCTTTCTTT. Protein sequence: CASSLGGGDGTEAFF. The full variable domain, with the rest looked up from reference TRBV5-4 and TRBJ1-1, is ETGVTQSPTHLIKTRGQQVTLRCSSQSGHNTVSWYQQALGQGPQFIFQYYREEENGRGNFPPRFSGLQFPNYSSELNVNALELDDSALYLCASSLGGGDGTEAFFGQGTRLTVV.

This sequence joins TRBV29-1 and TRBJ1-5; a weak D match, TRBD1 (6 bases). The length of the CDR3 is 13 residues. Germline V gene data show CDR1 as SQVTM and CDR2 as ANQGSEA. V lost 4 bases, J lost 6 bases, and 13 bases lay in between. In nucleotides, the CDR3 is TGCAGCGTTGTGGGGGGGCCGGGTCAGCCCCAGCATTTT. As protein: CSVVGGPGQPQHF.

The chain carries TRBV7-6 and TRBJ2-7; D not certain. The V end lost 5 bases, the J end lost 1 base, and 9 bases lay between the germline ends. This CDR3 has 13 residues. Germline V gives CDR1 SGHVS, CDR2 FNYEAQ. The CDR3 nucleotides read TGTGCCAGCAGCCGCCACTCGTCCTACGAGCAGTACTTC. Amino acids: CASSRHSSYEQYF.